The next 23 T cell receptor beta chains were all read from a single sample in a study of T cell repertoires in cytomegalovirus infection (dated by TCRdb to the late 2010s). For these TCRs, the target antigens are not known. The treatment or condition label, read with the paper, signifies: in vitro stimulation with specific CMV peptide epitopes to enrich CMV-specific T cells. TCRdb shows the sequencer as Illumina HiSeq 1500. The raw public reads went through TCRdb reprocessing: fastp at Q25, MiXCR clone calling, in-frame beta chains kept. Rows merge per CDR3 protein into single entries with the most common DNA and genes. Within this sample are roughly 990,000 distinct CDR3 sequences, with less than 40% of them counted one time only. Around 15% of the sample is taken by the ten largest. The sample here was cultured CD8+ T cells from PBMCs, taken from culture after CMV antigen stimulation. The origin of the receptors is a human donor in good health (CMV status not recorded). Some clones in this sample may be carry-over from other donors' samples.

This clonotype was picked up many times. The chain uses TRBV7-8 and TRBJ2-1; D ambiguous. Germline assignment: CDR1 SGHVS and CDR2 FQNEAQ. The CDR3 sequence is 14 residues long. Trimming left V 3 bases short and J 7 bases short, with 13 bases between. The CDR3 sequence is CASSFPSGLNEQFF. The CDR3 coding sequence is TGTGCCAGCAGCTTCCCGAGTGGGCTAAATGAGCAGTTCTTC.

As for this clonotype: A much larger clone lies one base from this, so it may be a read error. This chain joins TRBV7-6 and TRBJ2-7; possibly TRBD1 or TRBD2 for D (6 bases each). Per the germline V gene, CDR1 is SGHVS and CDR2 is FNYEAQ. The CDR3 extends over 14 amino acids. Here the CDR3 reads CASSLEGGSCEQYF. CDR3 coding DNA: TGTGCCAGCAGCTTAGAGGGGGGATCCTGCGAGCAGTACTTC.

The chain uses TRBV2 and TRBJ2-7; 9 bases are shared with TRBD1. CDR3 length: 13 amino acids. The V gene end was trimmed by 7 bases and the J gene end by 2 bases; junction bases not matched to a gene: 3. From germline, CDR1 is SNHLY and CDR2 FYNNEI. The DNA for the CDR3 is TGTGCCAGCACGGGGGACAGGGCCTACGAGCAGTACTTC. It specifies CASTGDRAYEQYF.

This CDR3 is CASSLVQINEQFF. The CDR3 region has the DNA TGTGCCAGCAGCTTAGTTCAAATCAATGAGCAGTTCTTC. The J gene is TRBJ2-1, the V gene TRBV7-9; no reliable D call. The length of the CDR3 is 13 residues. Per the germline V gene, CDR1 is SEHNR and CDR2 is FQNEAQ (reference sequence). Trimming removed 1 base at V and 6 bases at J, with 7 bases between.

This rearrangement joins TRBV19 to TRBJ2-2; D gene ambiguous. The V end lost 8 bases, the J end lost 6 bases, and 10 bases lay between the germline ends. Germline V gene data show CDR1 as LNHDA and CDR2 as SQIVND (reference sequence). This CDR3 has 12 amino acids. The CDR3 coding sequence is TGTGCCAGTTTGGGCCGCTCCGGGGAGCTGTTTTTT. Translated: CASLGRSGELFF. Drawing the rest from reference TRBV19 and TRBJ2-2, the complete variable domain is DGGITQSPKYLFRKEGQNVTLSCEQNLNHDAMYWYRQDPGQGLRLIYYSQIVNDFQKGDIAEGYSVSREKKESFPLTVTSAQKNPTAFYLCASLGRSGELFFGEGSRLTVL.

This clonotype was seen a handful of times. The V call is TRBV7-9, the J call TRBJ2-3; D possibly corresponds to TRBD1 (5 bases). V shed 2 bases and J shed 0 bases, with 9 bases lying between them. Germline-derived CDR1 and CDR2 are SEHNR and FQNEAQ (reference sequence). The CDR3 sequence is 15 residues long. The CDR3 nucleotides read TGTGCCAGCAGCTTATTGGACATAAGCACAGATACGCAGTATTTT. As protein: CASSLLDISTDTQYF. Combining the CDR3 with reference TRBV7-9 and TRBJ2-3 gives the whole variable domain DTGVSQNPRHKITKRGQNVTFRCDPISEHNRLYWYRQTLGQGPEFLTYFQNEAQLEKSRLLSDRFSAERPKGSFSTLEIQRTEQGDSAMYLCASSLLDISTDTQYFGPGTRLTVL.

This clonotype occurred a few times. The chain joins TRBV28 to TRBJ2-7, with a weak D call TRBD2 (5 bases). CDR1 and CDR2 (germline): MDHEN, SYDVKM. The CDR3 is made up of 16 amino acids. V was pared by 5 bases and J by 0 bases, with 17 bases between. CDR3 coding DNA: TGTGCCAGCAGTGACCTTCCGGGATTCTACTCCTACGAGCAGTACTTC. The encoded protein is CASSDLPGFYSYEQYF.

The chain is built from TRBV7-6 and TRBJ2-1; no firm D call. The CDR3 is 15 residues long. Germline lookup yields CDR1 SGHVS and CDR2 FNYEAQ. V gave up 0 bases and J gave up 6 bases, with 12 bases separating them. The DNA for the CDR3 is TGTGCCAGCAGCTTAGCAATAGAGCCCTCCAATGAGCAGTTCTTC. It yields the protein CASSLAIEPSNEQFF.

This chain joins TRBV19 and TRBJ2-3; TRBD1 is a possible D gene (5 bases). The CDR3 runs 15 residues. The V end was cut by 6 bases, the J end by 1 base, with 14 bases between. Germline loops: CDR1 LNHDA, CDR2 SQIVND (reference sequence). This CDR3 is CASSLKGAGTDTQYF. CDR3 sequence (DNA): TGTGCCAGTAGCCTCAAAGGGGCAGGCACAGATACGCAGTATTTT.

Ten or more counts support this clonotype. Sequence at one end of the junction differs from germline and may be a read error. This chain uses TRBV27 with TRBJ2-7, with TRBD1 matching over 8 bases. Germline CDR1 reads MNHEY; CDR2 reads SMNVEV (reference sequence). The CDR3 length is 14 residues. The CDR3 coding sequence is TGCGCCAGCAGCTTCGGGACAGGTACCTACGAGCAGTACTTC. Translating gives CASSFGTGTYEQYF.

This clonotype has a count of ten or more. The genes are TRBV28 and TRBJ2-1; D is perhaps TRBD1 (6 bases). The CDR3 extends over 14 amino acids. Looked up from germline, CDR1 is MDHEN and CDR2 is SYDVKM. The germline V and J ends were trimmed by 3 bases and 13 bases, with 19 bases remaining between them. The CDR3, as DNA: TGTGCCAGCAGTTTTATCCGGGACACCCCACTACAGTTCTTC. As protein: CASSFIRDTPLQFF.

The chain carries TRBV19 and TRBJ1-1; a weak D match, TRBD1 (6 bases). The V gene's germline CDR1 is LNHDA and CDR2 SQIVND (reference sequence). This CDR3 has 15 amino acids. V lost 7 bases and J 0 bases, leaving 15 bases between the germline ends. DNA for the CDR3: TGTGCCAGTACCCATACAGGGAACCTGAACACTGAAGCTTTCTTT. Its translation is CASTHTGNLNTEAFF.

This clonotype was counted only a few times. The V and J genes are TRBV6-1 and TRBJ2-7; tentatively, D is TRBD2 (6 bases). V was pared by 6 bases and J by 3 bases, with 12 bases between. CDR1 and CDR2 (germline): MNHNS, SASEGT. The CDR3 is 13 residues long. The CDR3 nucleotides read TGTGCCAGCAGCCACGGGACTGGCTACGAGCAGTACGTC. This translates into CASSHGTGYEQYV.

This chain uses TRBV9 with TRBJ2-5, with unresolved D. CDR3 length equals 13 residues. V was clipped by 1 base and J by 3 bases, with 7 bases between them. Per the germline V gene, CDR1 is SGDLS and CDR2 is YYNGEE. This CDR3 is CASSVFPKETQYF. The CDR3 nucleotides read TGTGCCAGCAGCGTATTTCCGAAAGAGACCCAGTACTTC.

The chain recombines TRBV27 with TRBJ1-1; D unclear. The CDR3 runs 14 residues. Trimming removed 1 base from V and 4 bases from J, with 10 bases in between. CDR1 is MNHEY and CDR2 is SMNVEV in the germline V gene (reference sequence). The CDR3 loop is CASSLLSLGTEAFF. In nucleotides, the CDR3 is TGTGCCAGCAGTTTATTATCACTCGGCACTGAAGCTTTCTTT.

This clonotype showed up just a few times. V is TRBV7-9 and J is TRBJ2-3, with TRBD2 matching over 8 bases. V lost 5 bases and J lost 1; bases outside the gene matches: 5. CDR3 size: 15 residues. CDR1 is SEHNR, CDR2 FQNEAQ, per germline (reference sequence). The CDR3, as DNA: TGTGCCAGCAGCCCCGGGAGGGATCGCACAGATACGCAGTATTTT. Its translation: CASSPGRDRTDTQYF.

Regarding this clonotype: Given a much more abundant clone one base away, this may be a read error. This chain uses TRBV7-6 with TRBJ1-6, with no clear D. The CDR3 length is 13 residues. The germline CDR1 and CDR2 sequences are SGHVS and FNYEAQ. The CDR3 loop is CVSSQGSHSPLHF. CDR3 in DNA: TGTGTCAGCAGCCAAGGATCCCATTCACCCCTCCACTTT. Together with reference TRBV7-6 and TRBJ1-6, the CDR3 gives the full variable domain: GAGVSQSPRYKVTKRGQDVALRCDPISGHVSLYWYRQALGQGPEFLTYFNYEAQQDKSGLPNDRFSAERPEGSISTLTIQRTEQRDSAMYRCVSSQGSHSPLHFGNGTRLTVT.

A few counts support this clonotype. The gene calls are TRBV28 and TRBJ1-1; D gene ambiguous. There are 17 residues in the CDR3. Trimming pared 5 bases from V and 0 bases from J, leaving 19 bases between. The germline CDR1 and CDR2 sequences are MDHEN and SYDVKM. The chain's CDR3 is CASSLREAPMMNTEAFF. CDR3 sequence (DNA): TGTGCCAGCAGTCTAAGGGAGGCACCAATGATGAACACTGAAGCTTTCTTT.

The chain uses TRBV20-1 and TRBJ2-7, with TRBD2 identical over 7 bases. The V gene end was trimmed by 6 bases and the J gene end by 7 bases; junction bases not matched to a gene: 15. Germline CDR1 and CDR2: DFQATT and SNEGSKA (reference sequence). The CDR3 has 14 amino acids. The CDR3 nucleotides are TGCAGTGCCCAAGTGGGCGGCGGGGAGGGAGAGCAGTACTTC. It encodes CSAQVGGGEGEQYF.

The chain uses TRBV10-1 and TRBJ1-2; D remains ambiguous. In germline, CDR1 is WNHNN, CDR2 SYGVQD (reference sequence). The ends were cut back, 8 bases at V and 4 bases at J, with 11 bases in the middle. The CDR3 consists of 12 residues. The CDR3 spells CASGDTGYGYTF. CDR3 bases: TGCGCCAGCGGAGACACGGGCTATGGCTACACCTTC.

V is TRBV12-3 or TRBV12-4 and J is TRBJ2-1; no clear D. Between the trimmed V and J ends, which lost 1 base and 9 bases, there was a span of 7 bases. The CDR3 has 12 amino acids. In nucleotides, the CDR3 is TGTGCCAGCAGTTTAGTGGTGGGTGAGCAGTTCTTC. Its translation is CASSLVVGEQFF.

The gene calls are TRBV5-4 and TRBJ2-6; D gene uncertain. The CDR3 length is 19 residues. The V end was cut by 0 bases, the J end by 0 bases, with 16 bases between. CDR1 and CDR2 from the germline V gene are SGHNT and YYREEE (reference sequence). The CDR3 is CASSLALYAGSSGANVLTF. The CDR3 DNA sequence: TGTGCCAGCAGCTTGGCCCTTTATGCCGGCTCCTCTGGGGCCAACGTCCTGACTTTC.

Only a few counts were recorded for this clonotype. The rearrangement joins TRBV12-3 or TRBV12-4 to TRBJ2-3; 11 bases align to TRBD1. V gave up 7 bases and J gave up 3 bases; unmatched junction bases: 6. There are 15 residues in the CDR3. The CDR3 DNA is TGTGCCAGCACCGCGGGACAGGGGGGTACAGATACGCAGTATTTT. Its protein is CASTAGQGGTDTQYF.